This T cell receptor beta chain stems from a study of cytomegalovirus exposure and HLA in healthy donors. Study-wide results and caveats: The dataset shows that most TCR sequences were rare, while some public TCRs occurred in many donors. The tendency of first-cohort TCR clusters to co-occur in the 100 to 150 validation repertoires emerged from a later analysis.

As to this clone: Its antigen is undetermined.

Method: immunoSEQ multiplex PCR; TCRdb's copy keeps in-frame clones and lacks some. Of about 98,000 clones listed, roughly nine tenths are singletons. Separation from the roughly 670-subject first cohort characterized the 120-subject validation cohort, to which the donors belonged. Germline assignment: CDR1 SGHAT and CDR2 FQNNGV. Trimming stripped 2 bases from V and 0 bases from J, with 7 bases between. This CDR3 contains 15 residues. This clonotype originated in a woman aged 25-40 years in good health and CMV-seronegative. What was sequenced was PBMCs. The V call is TRBV11-2, the J call TRBJ2-2; D not certain. The CDR3 loop is CASSLRGANTGELFF. The CDR3 nucleotides are TGTGCCAGCAGCTTACGCGGAGCGAACACCGGGGAGCTGTTTTTT.